This TCR beta chain was found in a study of early T cells in non-severe SARS-CoV-2 infection. This clonotype was detected ten times or more. The antigen remains undetermined. In the library, individual cDNA molecules carried attached unique molecular identifiers. Each CDR3 protein is one row after TCRdb ran MiXCR on the 5' RACE reads. The table includes about 69,000 distinct CDR3 sequences, over 3.5% detected once. Study-level points and caveats: Comparison of clonotypes with VDJdb favored anti-spike CD8 responses while missing private and CD4 specificities.

This CDR3 has 12 residues. J was trimmed by 5 bases and V by 10 bases; bases with no gene match: 7. Per germline, CDR1 ENHRY and CDR2 SYGVKD. The rearrangement joins TRBV10-3 to TRBJ1-1, with 7 bases identical to TRBD1. The sample consisted of whole blood, taken at baseline. This clonotype originated in an adult who was a healthcare worker with PCR-confirmed SARS-CoV-2 infection or an uninfected control (not recorded which). The donor label of this sample is uncertain. CDR3 amino acids: CATRQGGTEAFF. The CDR3 DNA follows: TGTGCCACTAGACAGGGTGGAACTGAAGCTTTCTTT.